This T cell receptor (beta chain) was retrieved from a study of blood T cell repertoires in COVID-19. This CDR3 contains 16 residues. The V gene's germline CDR1 is MNHEY and CDR2 SVGEGT. V trimming: 5 bases; J trimming: 6 bases; junction bases outside the gene matches: 14. Sequenced by immunoSEQ multiplex PCR; TCRdb stores in-frame clones only, minus some. The sample includes 350,000 to 450,000 clones, just over 90% of them seen just once. Participants were aged about 18 to 90 years, lived in 24 US areas, and enrolled virtually. Those designated as exposed participants met a COVID-19 case within 2 weeks before study entry.

The sequenced sample was PBMCs or T cells enriched from blood (not recorded which). This chain links TRBV6-2 or TRBV6-3 with TRBJ2-7; 9 nucleotides line up with TRBD2. The source of this sequence is a woman between 35 and 50 years old who had been exposed to COVID-19. CDR3 protein: CASSPAGGIGGSEQYF. The CDR3 nucleotides are TGTGCCAGCAGTCCAGCGGGAGGAATTGGGGGAAGCGAGCAGTACTTC.